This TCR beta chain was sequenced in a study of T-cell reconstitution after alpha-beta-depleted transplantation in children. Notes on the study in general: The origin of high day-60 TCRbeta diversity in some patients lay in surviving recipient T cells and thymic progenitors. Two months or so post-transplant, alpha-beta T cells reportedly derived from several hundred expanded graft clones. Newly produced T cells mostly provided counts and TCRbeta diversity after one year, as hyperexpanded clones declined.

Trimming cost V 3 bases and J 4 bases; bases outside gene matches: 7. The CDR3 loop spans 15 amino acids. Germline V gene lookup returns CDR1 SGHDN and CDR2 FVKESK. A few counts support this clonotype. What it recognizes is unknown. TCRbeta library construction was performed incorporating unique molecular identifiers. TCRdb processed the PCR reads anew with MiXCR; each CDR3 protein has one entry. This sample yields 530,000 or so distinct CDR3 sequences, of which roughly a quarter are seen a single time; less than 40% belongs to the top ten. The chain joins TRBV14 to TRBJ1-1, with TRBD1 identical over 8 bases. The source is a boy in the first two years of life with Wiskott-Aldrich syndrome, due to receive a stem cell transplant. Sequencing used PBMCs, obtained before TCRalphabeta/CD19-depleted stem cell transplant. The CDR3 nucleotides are TGTGCCAGCAGCCATCGGACAGGGTGGGGCACTGAAGCTTTCTTT. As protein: CASSHRTGWGTEAFF.